The subject of this entry is one TCR beta chain. This sample is drawn from a study of radiotherapy plus CTLA-4 blockade in lung cancer. Some clones are missing from TCRdb's copy, which holds only in-frame ones; the method was immunoSEQ multiplex PCR. The sample includes approximately 67,000 clones, about 80% of them seen just once. V gave up 0 bases and J gave up 8 bases; unmatched junction bases: 10. The germline CDR1 and CDR2 sequences are SGHRS and YFSETQ. The CDR3 sequence is 15 residues long. The TCR comes from a human donor with non-small cell lung cancer who had a partial response to radiotherapy plus ipilimumab. This specimen was peripheral blood, taken from a patient treated with radiotherapy plus ipilimumab. V is TRBV5-1 and J is TRBJ1-2; 7 bases are shared with TRBD1. The CDR3 sequence: CASSLDPGQYGGYTF. In nucleotides, the CDR3 is TGCGCCAGCAGCTTGGATCCGGGACAGTACGGGGGCTACACCTTC.